The 18 T cell receptor beta chains given below trace back to one sample, sequenced in a study of cytomegalovirus exposure and HLA in healthy donors. PCR employed 60 Vbeta and 13 Jbeta primers. Some clones are missing from TCRdb's copy, which holds only in-frame ones; the method was immunoSEQ multiplex PCR. The data show 100,000 to 150,000 clones, with 83% seen just once and roughly 4% held by the top ten. Material: PBMCs. All receptors derive from a woman aged 40-49 years in good health and CMV-seropositive.

The chain uses TRBV5-1 and TRBJ2-5; D perhaps matches TRBD2 (5 bases). The germline V and J ends were trimmed by 4 bases and 2 bases, with 15 bases remaining between them. CDR1 is SGHRS, CDR2 YFSETQ, per germline. This CDR3 has 15 residues. Here the CDR3 reads CASSTQLSGQETQYF. For the CDR3, the DNA is TGCGCCAGCAGCACCCAGCTATCGGGGCAAGAGACCCAGTACTTC.

The rearrangement joins TRBV6-5 to TRBJ1-1, with 11 bases matching TRBD1. V trimming: 7 bases; J trimming: 5 bases; junction bases outside the gene matches: 9. The CDR3 is made up of 15 amino acids. CDR1 and CDR2 from the germline V gene are MNHEY and SVGAGI. The DNA of the CDR3 is TGTGCCAGCACCCCCGGGACAGGGGGAGGTACTGAAGCTTTCTTT. Its translation is CASTPGTGGGTEAFF.

This chain links TRBV25-1 with TRBJ1-2, with TRBD1 matching over 8 bases. The ends lost 6 bases at V and 1 base at J; junction bases unmatched: 10. Germline CDR1 is MGHDK and CDR2 is SYGVNS. The CDR3 is 16 amino acids. CDR3 loop: CASRPGWGQVNYGYTF. The CDR3 DNA is TGTGCCAGCAGACCCGGGTGGGGACAGGTTAACTATGGCTACACCTTC.

V gene TRBV15 combines with J gene TRBJ2-1; 7 bases agree with TRBD1. The V segment lost 2 bases and the J segment 9 bases; nucleotides outside the gene matches: 7. The CDR3 runs 14 residues. Germline CDR1 is LNHNV and CDR2 is YYDKDF (reference sequence). The CDR3 here is CATSRMKGAGEQFF. The CDR3 DNA sequence: TGTGCCACCAGCAGAATGAAGGGGGCGGGTGAGCAGTTCTTC.

This chain joins TRBV6-6 and TRBJ1-1, with 7 bases fitting TRBD1. The trim removed 2 bases at V and 4 bases at J, leaving 4 bases unmatched. This CDR3 region has 14 residues. The germline V gene has CDR1 MNHNY and CDR2 SVGAGI (reference sequence). In DNA form, the CDR3 reads TGTGCCAGCAGTTACCGACAGGGTGCCACTGAAGCTTTCTTT. Amino acids: CASSYRQGATEAFF.

This chain links TRBV7-2 with TRBJ1-4, with D perhaps TRBD1 (6 bases). The CDR3 is 15 residues long. The germline V gene encodes CDR1 SGHTA and CDR2 FQGNSA. Trimming stripped 1 base from V and 3 bases from J, with 9 bases between. The CDR3 bases are TGTGCCAGCAGCTTAGTGGGACACCCTAATGAAAAACTGTTTTTT. It specifies CASSLVGHPNEKLFF. Looking up the rest from reference TRBV7-2 and TRBJ1-4 gives the full variable domain: GAGVSQSPSNKVTEKGKDVELRCDPISGHTALYWYRQSLGQGLEFLIYFQGNSAPDKSGLPSDRFSAERTGGSVSTLTIQRTQQEDSAVYLCASSLVGHPNEKLFFGSGTQLSVL.

The table lists this clone with a few counts. This chain links TRBV11-2 with TRBJ2-6, with a possible D match to TRBD2 (5 bases). CDR3 length equals 18 residues. Trimming took off 2 bases at V and 1 base at J, with 15 bases between the two ends. Germline V gene sequence: CDR1 SGHAT, CDR2 FQNNGV. CDR3 residues: CASSLQSPLASGANVLTF. DNA for the CDR3: TGTGCCAGCAGCTTACAGTCCCCTCTAGCTTCTGGGGCCAACGTCCTGACTTTC.

The chain has TRBV7-9 and TRBJ1-1; D not resolved. Per the germline V gene, CDR1 is SEHNR and CDR2 is FQNEAQ (reference sequence). The length of the CDR3 is 13 residues. Trimming stripped 5 bases from V and 5 bases from J, with 12 bases between. The CDR3 region has the DNA TGTGCCAGCAGCCCCCCCGTGAGGACTGAAGCTTTCTTT. Residues: CASSPPVRTEAFF. The full variable domain, rest sourced from reference TRBV7-9 and TRBJ1-1, is DTGVSQNPRHKITKRGQNVTFRCDPISEHNRLYWYRQTLGQGPEFLTYFQNEAQLEKSRLLSDRFSAERPKGSFSTLEIQRTEQGDSAMYLCASSPPVRTEAFFGQGTRLTVV.

The rearrangement joins TRBV29-1 to TRBJ2-5; D gene uncertain. The assigned J gene may be wrong: the sequence end matches TRBJ2-7 better. CDR3 length: 11 amino acids. The V gene's germline CDR1 is SQVTM and CDR2 ANQGSEA. CDR3 nucleotide sequence: TGCAGCGTCCAGGACTCCTACGAGCAGTACTTC. The encoded protein is CSVQDSYEQYF.

The chain couples TRBV10-1 to TRBJ2-2; 7 nucleotides agree with TRBD2. The CDR3 is made up of 13 amino acids. With V trimmed by 3 bases and J by 7 bases, 2 bases remained unmatched. From germline, CDR1 is WNHNN and CDR2 SYGVQD (reference sequence). The CDR3 DNA reads TGCGCCAGCAGTGAACGGGGGGACGGGGAGCTGTTTTTT. This codes for CASSERGDGELFF.

This clone was seen only once. The gene calls are TRBV7-9 and TRBJ1-2, with a weak D call TRBD1 (5 bases). Trimming pared 5 bases from V and 7 bases from J, leaving 8 bases between. The CDR3 is 11 amino acids. CDR1 is SEHNR and CDR2 is FQNEAQ in the germline V gene (reference sequence). The DNA of the CDR3 is TGTGCCAGCAGCACAGGTCCTGGCTACACCTTC. Translated, it gives CASSTGPGYTF. The entire variable domain, with the rest obtained from reference TRBV7-9 and TRBJ1-2, is as follows: DTGVSQNPRHKITKRGQNVTFRCDPISEHNRLYWYRQTLGQGPEFLTYFQNEAQLEKSRLLSDRFSAERPKGSFSTLEIQRTEQGDSAMYLCASSTGPGYTFGSGTRLTVV.

The chain is built from TRBV5-6 and TRBJ2-7; 14 bases agree with TRBD2. The trim removed 1 base at V and 6 bases at J, leaving 9 bases unmatched. This CDR3 has 17 amino acids. Germline V gives CDR1 SGHDT, CDR2 YYEEEE. The CDR3 DNA is TGTGCCAGCAGCTTGCTAGAAGACGGACTAGCGGGAGGCGAGCAGTACTTC. This gives the protein CASSLLEDGLAGGEQYF.

V gene TRBV29-1 combines with J gene TRBJ2-5, with 9 bases that match TRBD2. Germline V gene sequence: CDR1 SQVTM, CDR2 ANQGSEA. The CDR3 totals 15 residues. The J segment lost 4 bases and the V segment lost 7 bases, leaving 13 bases of the junction unmatched. The CDR3 sequence: CSAETGGGRGETQYF. Written as DNA, the CDR3 is TGCAGCGCCGAAACGGGGGGCGGGAGGGGAGAGACCCAGTACTTC.

The V call is TRBV7-9, the J call TRBJ1-5; 7 bases fit TRBD1. There are 15 residues in the CDR3. Germline V CDR1 and CDR2: SEHNR, FQNEAQ (reference sequence). V trimming: 6 bases; J trimming: 4 bases; junction bases outside the gene matches: 9. The CDR3 region is CASSFSGRGNQPQHF. CDR3 nucleotides: TGTGCCAGCAGTTTTTCGGGCAGGGGGAATCAGCCCCAGCATTTT.

The genes are TRBV29-1 and TRBJ2-1, with D tentatively TRBD1 (5 bases). With 3 bases removed from V and 4 bases from J, the gap between germline ends came to 13 bases. The CDR3 extends over 14 amino acids. The germline gives CDR1 SQVTM, CDR2 ANQGSEA. The chain's CDR3 is CSVDIQGMYNEQFF. CDR3 nucleotides: TGCAGCGTTGATATTCAGGGAATGTACAATGAGCAGTTCTTC.

This chain links TRBV7-6 with TRBJ2-1, with D perhaps TRBD1 (6 bases). The CDR3 has 19 residues. Germline-derived CDR1 and CDR2 are SGHVS and FNYEAQ. Trimming stripped 2 bases from V and 3 bases from J, with 23 bases between. This chain's CDR3 is CASSLFRGQTEALYNEQFF. Here the CDR3 DNA reads TGTGCCAGCAGCTTATTCAGGGGCCAGACAGAAGCCCTCTACAATGAGCAGTTCTTC.

The gene calls are TRBV25-1 and TRBJ2-1; 10 bases are a match to TRBD2. Germline V CDR1 and CDR2: MGHDK, SYGVNS. Germline trimming cut 5 bases from V and 4 bases from J; bases unmatched to any gene: 14. The CDR3 contains 18 residues. The CDR3 sequence is CASSPNGLAGVGYNEQFF. The CDR3 DNA is TGTGCCAGCAGTCCCAATGGGCTAGCGGGAGTAGGGTACAATGAGCAGTTCTTC.

In this sample, this clone turned up once. V usage is TRBV19 and J usage is TRBJ2-5; 11 positions agree with TRBD1. Germline loops: CDR1 LNHDA, CDR2 SQIVND (reference sequence). CDR3 length: 14 residues. V shed 7 bases, J shed 4 bases, and the junction held 5 bases outside the gene matches. The CDR3 DNA is TGTGCCAGTAAAAGGGACAGGGGGGGAGAGACCCAGTACTTC. Its translation: CASKRDRGGETQYF.